This record covers a single TCR beta chain. This clone was found a few times. This receptor's antigen is unknown. No per-base quality is available; no much larger clone lies one base away. The germline V and J ends show losses of 8 bases and 3 bases respectively, and no gene match explains 6 bases of the junction. The germline V gene (reference sequence) supplies CDR1 MNHNY and CDR2 SVGAGI. The CDR3 has 14 amino acids, counting the end cysteine and phenylalanine. The kept DNA is CDR3 alone, 42 bases in frame from the first base. The cohort was made up of several hundred healthy bone marrow donors. At the time of sampling, every cohort member was nominally healthy, though immune exposures that went unrecorded were likely present. The donor tested CMV seropositive, placing the donor among the roughly 270 seropositive members of the cohort. A peripheral blood sample was provided by each donor, and peripheral blood mononuclear cells were used for TCR beta sequencing. Genomic DNA was extracted from the blood cell samples with the Qiagen DNeasy Blood Extraction Kit.

The entry originates in a study of cytomegalovirus exposure and HLA in healthy donors (TCRdb year 2017). At the level of the whole study: An earlier analysis of several hundred of the donors reported around 280 Gb of sequence data and 117 million unique TCR beta sequences obtained from 180 million or so T cells. An early release covering about 600 HLA-typed donors comprised roughly 300 gigabases of sequencing data and around 80 million unique TCR sequences. The genetic ancestry cluster associated with self-reported Caucasian donors included roughly 84% of the roughly 380 genotyped donors. The study aimed to test whether cataloging public T cell receptors could reveal signatures of past pathogen exposure. The study used immunosequencing to profile the T cell repertoires of hundreds of subjects and linked those repertoires to cytomegalovirus serostatus. In addition to the first cohort of 666 subjects, a separate validation cohort of 130 or so different subjects was used. To predict cytomegalovirus infection status, the study combined high-throughput TCR immunosequencing, statistical association of individual TCRs with disease status, and machine learning. In a later analysis, previously published TCR beta repertoires from 600 to 850 donors were re-analyzed and high-resolution HLA genotyping was added so that TCR occurrence patterns could be studied. The later analysis used no new phenotypic data to find candidate immune exposures, relying instead on TCR beta sequences and their occurrence across donors. An earlier analysis of fewer than 700 of the donors applied high-throughput TCR beta sequencing to assess whether each TCR beta V gene segment acted as functional or pseudogenic. Donor age, sex, ethnicity and CMV serostatus were compiled together with the repertoire data. A later genetic analysis took genome-wide SNP genotypes for about three fifths of the 666 donors and used that subset as a discovery cohort. Every repertoire in the discovery cohort had been generated on one and the same sequencing platform. HLA typing included class I and class II loci at four-digit resolution. Typing coverage varied by locus: roughly 620-640 donors for A, B, C, DRB1 and DQB1; some 520 for DQA1; about 590 for DPA1; under 490 for DPB1. Roughly five DR-DQ haplotypes were handled as single units for association and clustering because linkage in the cohort was strong. Among around 400 genotyped donors of the cohort, an average of approximately 240,000 unique TCR beta nucleotide sequences was sequenced per donor, of which 15% to 20% were non-productive.

General conclusions and limits of the study: Because counts were too low, 15 or so rarely observed V segments, including chromosome 9 orphons, were excluded from the earlier analysis of several hundred of the donors. Sequencing depth was assumed to be roughly uniform across donors in the presence/absence analyses, though that assumption may not hold. A further reported finding was that TCR beta sequences accurately predicted the HLA-A and HLA-B alleles for most subjects in the first cohort. The 87-base-pair reads could not distinguish some IMGT-functional V segments, including TRBV6-2 and TRBV6-3, so those segments were excluded. According to a later analysis, TCR association rates differed among HLA loci, with DRB1 alleles showing the most associated TCRs and HLA-C alleles showing the fewest. Because some donors lacked HLA typing at each locus, the association tests relied only on the typed subset. For the cohort, immune exposure information was limited to CMV serostatus. In a later genetic analysis, a missense DCLRE1C variant was associated with V-gene and J-gene trimming of TCR beta chains, and the association was replicated in an independent cohort. Most CMV-associated TCR beta chains appeared to be HLA-restricted in a later analysis, and the HLA associations seemed to be driven largely by CMV exposure. At a false discovery rate of 0.05, a later analysis linked around 15,000 TCR beta sequences to specific HLA alleles. In both the original and validation cohorts, the classifier was reported to diagnose cytomegalovirus status with high specificity and sensitivity. Broadly in line with IMGT annotations, most TCR beta V segments showed up in productive rearrangements about 90% or about 30% of the time in an earlier analysis of 450 to 750 of the donors. In the study, some 160 TCR beta chains were listed as associated with cytomegalovirus. The authors suggested that the approach could potentially be extended to other disease states and immunological phenotypes. Correlated functional status among segregating V segments might reflect linkage disequilibrium, but an unknown experimental factor could not be ruled out. The sequencing pipeline was judged likely to have produced a cluster of highly shared sequence variants as a technical artifact. The cohort was sequenced for TCR beta chains only, and without alpha or paired-chain data the features that could be detected were limited. Compared with equally common non-associated chains, HLA-associated TCR beta chains in a later analysis were more clonally expanded and had lower generation probabilities. In a later genetic analysis, fewer N-insertions in productive TCRs were reported among donors in an Asian-associated ancestry cluster than the roughly 640-donor mean. Most TCR sequences were observed very rarely across donors, whereas some public TCRs were present in many individuals. A later analysis reported that several top co-occurrence clusters appeared linked to parvovirus B19, influenza, CMV and Epstein-Barr virus. Three of the identified cytomegalovirus-associated TCR beta chains were confirmed in vitro to be specific for cytomegalovirus antigens. Assigning TCR associations to individual alleles was difficult when HLA alleles, especially DR and DQ, strongly co-occurred.

Library creation used the immunoSEQ multiplex PCR assay. The multiplex PCR relied on a mix of 60 forward primers for TCR Vbeta segments and 13 reverse primers for TCR Jbeta segments. The CDR3 region of rearranged TCR beta genes was amplified from genomic DNA by a multiplex PCR assay. Amplified TCR beta libraries were sequenced as 87-base-pair reads on the Illumina HiSeq System. In the source study's methods: A later analysis counted tens of millions of unique TCR beta chains across the 500 to 850 repertoires, and some 11 million of these chains were shared by at least two donors. A nearest-neighbor algorithm error-corrected the raw reads and collapsed the reads into unique sequences, merging closely related sequences to remove PCR and sequencing errors. CDR3 sequences were aligned to IMGT reference sequences to assign V, D and J gene segments. For a sequence to be retained, a match of at least six nucleotides to both a V gene segment and a J gene segment was required. Rearrangements were called productive when the CDR3 lacked stop codons and stayed in frame with V and J; all others were non-productive. CDR3 was defined by IMGT convention, running from the second conserved V-encoded cysteine to the conserved J-encoded phenylalanine. In an earlier analysis of more than 550 of the donors, sequences lacking an unambiguous match to a single V gene segment were excluded. An earlier analysis of 587 of the donors classified V segments as functional when productive rearrangements were above 56.7% and as segregating when the standard deviation between donors was above 5%. A statistical classification framework was developed to diagnose cytomegalovirus status using the catalog of TCR beta chain sequences. V and J gene assignment, in a later analysis, came from comparing TCR nucleotide sequences with IMGT/GENE-DB human TR gene sequences. In a later analysis, CDR3 sequences and most-parsimonious VDJ recombination scenarios were assigned using the TCRdist pipeline. In a later analysis, every TCR beta chain was defined by the combination of its CDR3 amino acid sequence and its V-gene family, and reads without a unique V-gene family were dropped. To address suspected cross-contamination and a sequencing artifact, a later analysis removed around 590 highly shared, low-generation-probability nucleotide sequences. In a later analysis, a clonal expansion index for each public chain was calculated from normalized within-repertoire ranks of inferred template counts. In a later analysis, generation probabilities were computed using a VDJ recombination model fitted to out-of-frame rearrangements, and the results were checked against IGoR. In a later analysis, TCR-TCR, TCR-HLA and TCR-CMV co-occurrence was scored with hypergeometric tests, and a repertoire-size bias correction was applied to TCR pairs. In a later analysis, false discovery rates were estimated by permuting HLA or CMV assignments 20 times. In a later analysis, co-occurring TCRs were grouped using DBSCAN, and TCRdist sequence similarity was added for clustering within HLA-allele-positive subsets. Co-occurrence clustering excluded repertoires with fewer than 30,000 or more than 120,000 public chains, plus five with anomalous nucleotide sharing. TCRdb provides this immuneACCESS table in a form limited to in-frame rearrangements. Some clones are lacking; in checked studies, under half of them reflect an unresolved V gene, and why the rest are absent is not known. Clonal size and the V and J genes are those of that table, whereas D and trimming came from the DNA. Across this sample there are roughly 140,000 clones, with roughly 74% seen only once. The top ten hold about 6.6% of the sample.

This sequence was found in a woman aged 35 to 49 in good health and CMV-seropositive. The rearranged chain carries TRBV6-6 and TRBJ2-3; TRBD1 matches 9 bases in the middle. Sequenced input: PBMCs. The nucleotides are TGTGCCAGCGGCCTGGGACAGGGAACAGATACGCAGTATTTT. It encodes CASGLGQGTDTQYF.